Detailed here is one T cell receptor beta chain. Sequence at one end of the junction differs from germline and may be a read error. Researchers made TCR beta libraries by using iRepertoire HTBI primers and running Arm-PCR on CDR3 regions. Using its own MiXCR run on the multiplex PCR reads, TCRdb lists one record per CDR3 protein. The sample holds around 500,000 distinct CDR3 sequences, about 16% seen once. This entry comes from a study of regulatory T cells in long-lasting Graves disease. Sample time point: newly diagnosed GD, antithyroid drugs for less than 3 months. With RNA extracted from PBMCs as input, the TCR library was made. The CDR3 is made up of 13 amino acids. Germline lookup yields CDR1 GTSNPN and CDR2 SVGIG (reference sequence). This sample also belongs to another study, concerning T cells in Graves' hyperthyroidism and ophthalmopathy.

This sequence joins TRBV30 and TRBJ1-2; D remains ambiguous. Sequencing used peripheral blood mononuclear cells (PBMCs), obtained at new diagnosis, from a patient treated with antithyroid drugs. This TCR came from a woman aged 40 to 65 with Graves disease. This CDR3 reads CAWSVGRFYGHTF. As DNA, the CDR3 is TGTGCCTGGAGTGTCGGCAGGTTCTATGGCCACACCTTC.